The 32 T cell receptor beta chains below come from one sample, sequenced in a study of OX40 agonist ivuxolimab in advanced cancers. Libraries were prepared by immunoSEQ multiplex PCR; TCRdb keeps only in-frame clonotypes and omits some of them. The sample comprises roughly 92,000 clones, about 89% of which are singletons, and roughly 8.7% rests with the top ten. This specimen was CD4+ or CD8+ T cells sorted from blood, taken in a trial of the OX40 agonist ivuxolimab. Receptors were obtained from an adult with an advanced solid tumor such as melanoma, head and neck, liver or kidney cancer.

The chain combines TRBV7-3 with TRBJ2-1; 12 bases line up with TRBD2. The CDR3 spans 15 residues. From germline, CDR1 is SGHTA and CDR2 FQGTGA. The ends lost 6 bases at V and 4 bases at J; junction bases unmatched: 4. The CDR3 region is CASRLAGGLYNEQFF. The CDR3 DNA reads TGTGCCAGCAGACTAGCGGGAGGTTTGTACAATGAGCAGTTCTTC.

The rearrangement uses TRBV5-1 and TRBJ1-2; TRBD1 might be the D (5 bases). CDR3 length equals 17 residues. The germline gives CDR1 SGHRS, CDR2 YFSETQ. The germline V and J ends were trimmed by 4 bases and 5 bases, with 24 bases remaining between them. The CDR3 DNA is TGCGCCAGCAGCCAGGAACCCGGACAACTTGGGATGTATGGCTACACCTTC. This encodes CASSQEPGQLGMYGYTF.

The chain is built from TRBV7-9 and TRBJ2-5, with TRBD2 as a possible D gene (5 bases). The germline CDR1 and CDR2 sequences are SEHNR and FQNEAQ (reference sequence). The germline V and J ends were trimmed by 3 bases and 9 bases, with 11 bases remaining between them. The CDR3 is 12 amino acids. CDR3 in DNA: TGTGCCAGCAGCTTGGACTCCGCCGCCCAGTACTTC. Translating gives CASSLDSAAQYF.

V and J are TRBV21-1 and TRBJ1-3. TRBV21-1 is classified as a pseudogene. This CDR3 contains 19 residues. The CDR3 region is CASTPHGDQKGGAGNTIYF. Written as DNA, the CDR3 is TGTGCCAGCACCCCCCACGGCGATCAAAAGGGAGGGGCCGGAAACACCATATATTTT.

J is TRBJ2-1 and V is TRBV5-1; 9 bases line up with TRBD2. J gave up 2 bases and V 4 bases, and 4 bases lay outside the gene matches. CDR3 length: 15 amino acids. From germline, CDR1 is SGHRS and CDR2 YFSETQ. DNA of the CDR3: TGCGCCAGCAGCGAAGCTAGCGGGGCCTACAATGAGCAGTTCTTC. It is translated as CASSEASGAYNEQFF.

CDR3 protein: CASSLVWRSPYEQYF. The CDR3 DNA sequence: TGTGCCAGCAGCTTAGTGTGGCGGTCTCCTTACGAGCAGTACTTC. The rearrangement uses TRBV11-2 and TRBJ2-7; D remains ambiguous. Germline values: CDR1 SGHAT, CDR2 FQNNGV. CDR3 length: 15 residues. Trimming took off 1 base at V and 4 bases at J, with 14 bases between the two ends. Looking up the rest from reference TRBV11-2 and TRBJ2-7 gives the full variable domain: EAGVAQSPRYKIIEKRQSVAFWCNPISGHATLYWYQQILGQGPKLLIQFQNNGVVDDSQLPKDRFSAERLKGVDSTLKIQPAKLEDSAVYLCASSLVWRSPYEQYFGPGTRLTVT.

The chain carries TRBV7-3 and TRBJ2-1; D is unclear. CDR1 SGHTA and CDR2 FQGTGA come from the germline V gene. There are 11 residues in the CDR3. Trimming stripped 4 bases from V and 10 bases from J, with 8 bases between. CDR3 protein: CASSSSEEQFF. DNA for the CDR3: TGTGCCAGCAGCTCCTCCGAGGAGCAGTTCTTC.

This clone showed up just once. The junction and the germline gene differ at one end; a read error may be behind it. The same CDR3 arises from other DNA sequences in this sample as well. The chain uses TRBV6-5 and TRBJ2-5, with 8 bases matching TRBD2. The CDR3 totals 13 residues. Germline values: CDR1 MNHEY, CDR2 SVGAGI. CDR3 DNA: TGCGCCAGCGCAGCGGGAGAGTGGGAGACCCAGTACTTC. Translated, it gives CASAAGEWETQYF.

The V call is TRBV11-1, the J call TRBJ2-7; D call uncertain. Germline CDR1 and CDR2: SGHAT and FQDESV (reference sequence). V was pared by 5 bases and J by 3 bases, with 17 bases between. The CDR3 has 15 residues. Here the CDR3 reads CASSGEVGLDYEQYF. The CDR3 bases are TGTGCCAGCAGCGGAGAGGTCGGATTGGACTACGAGCAGTACTTC.

Comment on this clone: Germline is not matched at one junction end, which may reflect a read error. V gene TRBV7-7 combines with J gene TRBJ2-7; D is possibly TRBD1 (6 bases). The germline gives CDR1 SSHAT, CDR2 FNYEAQ (reference sequence). This CDR3 is 13 amino acids long. Here the CDR3 DNA reads TGTGCTAGCAGCGCTCCAGGGGCCTACGAGCAGTACTTC. Translated, it gives CASSAPGAYEQYF.

This clone was detected only once. CDR3 bases: TGCAGCGTTCCACAGGGAGTGGGGTACGAGCAGTACTTC. Protein product: CSVPQGVGYEQYF. The chain combines TRBV29-1 with TRBJ2-7, with D perhaps TRBD1 (6 bases). Germline V CDR1 and CDR2: SQVTM, ANQGSEA. The CDR3 totals 13 residues. V gave up 5 bases and J gave up 4 bases, with 15 bases separating them.

This clone was detected a few times. Here the CDR3 reads CASSPLAGTDTQYF. CDR3 sequence (DNA): TGTGCCAGCAGCCCACTAGCGGGCACAGATACGCAGTATTTT. The rearrangement joins TRBV7-8 to TRBJ2-3; 8 nucleotides agree with TRBD2. Per the germline V gene, CDR1 is SGHVS and CDR2 is FQNEAQ. The ends lost 5 bases at V and 1 base at J; junction bases unmatched: 2. There are 14 residues in the CDR3.

The table lists this clone with a few counts. The chain uses TRBV7-4 and TRBJ1-2, with 8 bases matching TRBD1. J lost 3 bases, V lost 3 bases, and 0 bases had no gene match. This CDR3 is 13 amino acids long. Germline lookup yields CDR1 SGHVT and CDR2 SQSDAQ. CDR3 in DNA: TGTGCCAGCAGCTTGACAGGGGACTATGGCTACACCTTC. Its protein product is CASSLTGDYGYTF.

V usage is TRBV5-1 and J usage is TRBJ1-1; TRBD1 might be the D (5 bases). This CDR3 has 13 residues. Germline CDR1 SGHRS, CDR2 YFSETQ. V was shortened by 5 bases and J by 1 base, with 9 bases between the two germline ends. The CDR3 protein is CASSRQKNTEAFF. CDR3 nucleotides: TGCGCCAGCAGTCGACAGAAGAACACTGAAGCTTTCTTT.

CDR3 nucleotide sequence: TGTGCCAGCAGTTACAGAGGTCCGGGAGATCCCGGGGAGCTGTTTTTT. Encoded protein: CASSYRGPGDPGELFF. V gene TRBV6-6 combines with J gene TRBJ2-2; D is possibly TRBD2 (6 bases). Trimming removed 2 bases from V and 6 bases from J, with 16 bases in between. CDR1 and CDR2 (germline): MNHNY, SVGAGI (reference sequence). This CDR3 contains 16 residues.

V gene TRBV6-6 combines with J gene TRBJ2-5; no reliable D call. Looked up from germline, CDR1 is MNHNY and CDR2 is SVGAGI (reference sequence). V was shortened by 4 bases and J by 2 bases, with 8 bases between the two germline ends. There are 13 residues in the CDR3. This CDR3 is CASSSQEQETQYF. The CDR3 DNA is TGTGCCAGCAGTTCTCAGGAGCAAGAGACCCAGTACTTC.

The chain combines TRBV29-1 with TRBJ1-1, with D unclear. The germline V and J ends were trimmed by 4 bases and 2 bases, with 11 bases remaining between them. The CDR3 is made up of 13 amino acids. CDR1 is SQVTM and CDR2 is ANQGSEA in the germline V gene. CDR3 residues: CSVGDGRNTEAFF. CDR3 DNA: TGCAGCGTTGGGGATGGGAGAAACACTGAAGCTTTCTTT.

The chain recombines TRBV5-1 with TRBJ2-5; TRBD1 is a possible D gene (5 bases). Germline V lookup: CDR1 SGHRS, CDR2 YFSETQ. Trimming left V 5 bases short and J 4 bases short, with 12 bases between. CDR3 length equals 13 residues. The CDR3 sequence: CASSPQDTETQYF. CDR3 DNA: TGCGCCAGCAGTCCTCAGGACACAGAGACCCAGTACTTC.

The V call is TRBV5-1, the J call TRBJ1-1; D possibly corresponds to TRBD1 (5 bases). Deletions cut 0 bases from V and 3 bases from J, with 15 bases between. CDR3 size: 16 residues. From germline, CDR1 is SGHRS and CDR2 YFSETQ. CDR3 nucleotide sequence: TGCGCCAGCAGCTTGGGCGCAGGGTACGCCGACACTGAAGCTTTCTTT. Translated: CASSLGAGYADTEAFF.

The gene calls are TRBV9 and TRBJ1-3, with D possibly matching TRBD1 (6 bases). V lost 3 bases, J lost 13 bases, and 26 bases lay in between. CDR1 SGDLS and CDR2 YYNGEE come from the germline V gene. The CDR3 has 16 amino acids. CDR3 in amino acids: CASSAPGTTPMGIIYF. The CDR3 nucleotides read TGTGCCAGCAGCGCCCCCGGGACAACGCCAATGGGAATTATATATTTT.

V and J are TRBV6-5 and TRBJ2-2; 9 bases fit TRBD2. CDR1 MNHEY and CDR2 SVGAGI come from the germline V gene. This CDR3 is built from 15 residues. The ends lost 5 bases at V and 7 bases at J; junction bases unmatched: 8. The DNA for the CDR3 is TGTGCCAGCAGTGCGCTAGCGGGAAGTTACGGGGAGCTGTTTTTT. This translates into CASSALAGSYGELFF.

The rearrangement links TRBV2 to TRBJ2-7, with 14 bases aligning to TRBD2. Germline values: CDR1 SNHLY, CDR2 FYNNEI. Losses at the gene ends were 11 bases for V and 6 bases for J; bases not matched to a gene: 9. The CDR3 spans 14 residues. The CDR3 nucleotides are TGTGCCGGTAGGACTAGCGGGAGGCTCGTCGAGCAGTACTTC. Its translation is CAGRTSGRLVEQYF. The variable domain in full, completed from reference TRBV2 and TRBJ2-7, reads EPEVTQTPSHQVTQMGQEVILRCVPISNHLYFYWYRQILGQKVEFLVSFYNNEISEKSEIFDDQFSVERPDGSNFTLKIRSTKLEDSAMYFCAGRTSGRLVEQYFGPGTRLTVT.

J is TRBJ1-5 and V is TRBV19; D uncertain. The CDR3 has 15 amino acids. Between the trimmed V and J ends, which lost 3 bases and 0 bases, there was a span of 9 bases. Germline-derived CDR1 and CDR2 are LNHDA and SQIVND (reference sequence). CDR3 coding DNA: TGTGCCAGTAGTATGAACAGTTATAGCAATCAGCCCCAGCATTTT. Protein sequence: CASSMNSYSNQPQHF.

The chain links TRBV6-4 to TRBJ2-4; TRBD2 is a possible D gene (7 bases). This CDR3 region has 18 residues. Germline V gene lookup returns CDR1 MRHNA and CDR2 SNTAGT. The V end lost 3 bases, the J end lost 0 bases, and 18 bases lay between the germline ends. In nucleotides, the CDR3 is TGTGCCAGCAGTGAGAGCGGGACACGGATTCTAGCCAAAAACATTCAGTACTTC. It codes for CASSESGTRILAKNIQYF.

This clone was recorded a few times. The rearrangement joins TRBV6-5 to TRBJ2-6; D ambiguous. CDR1 is MNHEY and CDR2 is SVGAGI in the germline V gene. Trimming took off 0 bases at V and 4 bases at J, with 4 bases between the two ends. The CDR3 consists of 14 residues. CDR3 DNA: TGTGCCAGCAGTTACTCGACCGGGGCCAACGTCCTGACTTTC. As protein: CASSYSTGANVLTF.

The CDR3 bases are TGTGCCAGCAGTTTCTGGGGACAGGGGTTACCCGGGGAGCTGTTTTTT. This translates into CASSFWGQGLPGELFF. The chain recombines TRBV28 with TRBJ2-2; 10 positions match TRBD1. The V gene end was trimmed by 3 bases and the J gene end by 6 bases; junction bases not matched to a gene: 7. The CDR3 covers 16 residues. Germline V gene sequence: CDR1 MDHEN, CDR2 SYDVKM.

V usage is TRBV10-3 and J usage is TRBJ2-7; 8 positions agree with TRBD1. The length of the CDR3 is 14 residues. Looked up from germline, CDR1 is ENHRY and CDR2 is SYGVKD. Trimming took 4 bases from V and 2 from J; bases not matched to a gene: 4. CDR3 nucleotide sequence: TGTGCCATCAGTGTGGGACAGGACACCTACGAGCAGTACTTC. Amino acid sequence: CAISVGQDTYEQYF.

V gene TRBV25-1 combines with J gene TRBJ2-2; TRBD2 aligns across 8 bases. The CDR3 is made up of 17 amino acids. CDR1 and CDR2 from the germline V gene are MGHDK and SYGVNS. V lost 0 bases to trimming and J lost 5 bases; unmatched junction nucleotides: 8. The CDR3 nucleotides are TGTGCCAGCAGTGAATATGAGTGGGCTAGCGGGACCGGGGAGCTGTTTTTT. Encoded protein: CASSEYEWASGTGELFF.

V and J are TRBV29-1 and TRBJ2-3; D is uncertain. The V end lost 5 bases, the J end lost 1 base, and 7 bases lay between the germline ends. This CDR3 is built from 12 residues. Per germline, CDR1 SQVTM and CDR2 ANQGSEA. The chain's CDR3 is CSVPTGTDTQYF. For the CDR3, the DNA is TGCAGCGTTCCGACTGGCACAGATACGCAGTATTTT.

The rearrangement joins TRBV5-1 to TRBJ2-3; D not resolved. Looked up from germline, CDR1 is SGHRS and CDR2 is YFSETQ. The CDR3 contains 13 residues. V was cut by 2 bases and J by 3 bases, with 7 bases left in between. The CDR3 sequence: CASSFERTDTQYF. The CDR3 DNA follows: TGCGCCAGCAGCTTCGAAAGAACAGATACGCAGTATTTT.

The chain couples TRBV7-9 to TRBJ2-1, with 9 bases that match TRBD1. There are 17 residues in the CDR3. Looked up from germline, CDR1 is SEHNR and CDR2 is FQNEAQ (reference sequence). V was clipped by 5 bases and J by 8 bases; unmatched bases: 16. The CDR3 protein is CASSASPGTGFSDEQFF. The CDR3 nucleotides read TGTGCCAGCAGCGCATCCCCCGGGACAGGGTTTAGCGATGAGCAGTTCTTC. Using reference TRBV7-9 and TRBJ2-1 for the parts outside the CDR3, the full variable domain is DTGVSQNPRHKITKRGQNVTFRCDPISEHNRLYWYRQTLGQGPEFLTYFQNEAQLEKSRLLSDRFSAERPKGSFSTLEIQRTEQGDSAMYLCASSASPGTGFSDEQFFGPGTRLTVL.

The chain couples TRBV7-9 to TRBJ2-7; D may correspond to TRBD1 or TRBD2 (5 bases each). This CDR3 is 15 amino acids long. CDR1 is SEHNR, CDR2 FQNEAQ, per germline (reference sequence). The V and J ends lost 4 bases and 2 bases respectively, with 15 bases between them. The CDR3 region has the DNA TGTGCCAGCAGCTCCGACCGGGACGGACCCTACGAGCAGTACTTC. This sequence encodes CASSSDRDGPYEQYF.